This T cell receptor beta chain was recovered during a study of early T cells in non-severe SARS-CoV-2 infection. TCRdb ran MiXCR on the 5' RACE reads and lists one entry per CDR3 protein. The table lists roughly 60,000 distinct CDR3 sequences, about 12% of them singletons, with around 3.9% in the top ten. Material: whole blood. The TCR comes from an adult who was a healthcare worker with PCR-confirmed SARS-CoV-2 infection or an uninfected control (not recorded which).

CDR3 in DNA: TGTGCCAGCAGCTTAGCACCCGACAGGGGGTACGAGCAGTACTTC. Encoded protein: CASSLAPDRGYEQYF. The V gene is TRBV7-6, the J gene TRBJ2-7; 9 bases align to TRBD1. The germline CDR1 and CDR2 sequences are SGHVS and FNYEAQ. The CDR3 is 15 amino acids. Trimming at V came to 0 bases and at J to 4 bases, leaving 4 bases not matched to a gene.